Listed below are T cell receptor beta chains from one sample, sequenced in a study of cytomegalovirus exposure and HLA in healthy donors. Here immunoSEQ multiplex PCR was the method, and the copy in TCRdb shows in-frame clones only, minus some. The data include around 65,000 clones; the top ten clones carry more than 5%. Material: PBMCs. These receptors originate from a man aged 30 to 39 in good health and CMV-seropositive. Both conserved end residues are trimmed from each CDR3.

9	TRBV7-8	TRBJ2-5	ASSFVLPQY
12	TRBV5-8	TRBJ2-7	ASRPDREVYEQY
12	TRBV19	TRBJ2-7	ASSLTGRGNEQY
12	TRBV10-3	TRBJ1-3	AISDVTTGNTIY
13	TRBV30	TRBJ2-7	AWSVAGRTSYEQY
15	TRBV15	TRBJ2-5	ATSRKISGGARETQY
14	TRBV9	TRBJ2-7	ASSADPPDRAYEQY
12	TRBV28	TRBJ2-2	ASSADRNTGELF
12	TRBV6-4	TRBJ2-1	ASSDGTGGNEQF
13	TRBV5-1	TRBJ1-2	ASSLGLRQGWGYT